One and the same sample provided the 19 T cell receptor beta chains below, sequenced in a study of identical twins. TCRdb reanalysed the 5' RACE reads using MiXCR and keeps one entry per CDR3 protein. The data hold about 690,000 distinct CDR3 sequences, with roughly 6% observed a single time. The sequenced sample was naive T cells sorted from blood. All receptors derive from a man between 18 and 35 years old in good health.

The V and J genes are TRBV5-1 and TRBJ2-7; D may be TRBD1 (6 bases). This CDR3 comprises 16 residues. Germline V gives CDR1 SGHRS, CDR2 YFSETQ. Trimming removed 2 bases from V and 2 bases from J, with 17 bases in between. The CDR3 DNA sequence: TGCGCCAGCAGCTTAAAGGACAGTTCCACCACCTACGAGCAGTACTTC. This encodes CASSLKDSSTTYEQYF.

The J gene is TRBJ2-7, the V gene TRBV29-1; D tentatively reads TRBD1 or TRBD2 (5 bases each). Germline V CDR1 and CDR2: SQVTM, ANQGSEA. This CDR3 has 17 amino acids. V lost 4 bases and J 0 bases, leaving 22 bases between the germline ends. In DNA form, the CDR3 reads TGCAGCGTTGTGGGGGTCGAGAGTGTCTTGACCTCCTACGAGCAGTACTTC. This encodes CSVVGVESVLTSYEQYF.

This clonotype was detected a few times. CDR3 protein: CASSYDRRTGRFADTQYF. CDR3 in DNA: TGTGCCAGCAGTTACGATCGTCGGACAGGGAGGTTTGCAGATACGCAGTATTTT. The chain recombines TRBV6-5 with TRBJ2-3; 8 nucleotides agree with TRBD1. After removal of 2 bases from V and 4 bases from J, the junction contained 14 bases not matched to a gene. The CDR3 spans 18 residues. Germline V gene sequence: CDR1 MNHEY, CDR2 SVGAGI.

This chain links TRBV29-1 with TRBJ2-5; perhaps D is TRBD1 or TRBD2 (7 bases each). Trimming left V 7 bases short and J 0 bases short, with 12 bases between. CDR1 and CDR2 (germline): SQVTM, ANQGSEA. The CDR3 has 13 amino acids. CDR3 DNA: TGCAGCGCAGCGGGACAGTACCAAGAGACCCAGTACTTC. It is translated as CSAAGQYQETQYF.

The table lists this clonotype with many counts. The chain uses TRBV27 and TRBJ2-5, with 13 bases aligning to TRBD2. The V segment lost 4 bases and the J segment 5 bases; nucleotides outside the gene matches: 7. In germline, CDR1 is MNHEY, CDR2 SMNVEV (reference sequence). The CDR3 has 16 residues. CDR3 residues: CASSSRLAGGRETQYF. Here the CDR3 DNA reads TGTGCCAGCAGTTCGCGACTAGCGGGAGGCCGGGAGACCCAGTACTTC.

The chain couples TRBV15 to TRBJ1-2; the D gene is possibly TRBD1 (5 bases). V was pared by 0 bases and J by 6 bases, with 17 bases between. This CDR3 spans 16 amino acids. The germline CDR1 and CDR2 sequences are LNHNV and YYDKDF (reference sequence). In nucleotides, the CDR3 is TGTGCCACCAGCAGAGATCTCGGCCCCGGGGGGAATGGCTACACCTTC. This gives the protein CATSRDLGPGGNGYTF.

This clonotype was detected ten times or more. This sequence joins TRBV29-1 and TRBJ1-3; D gene ambiguous. CDR1 and CDR2 (germline): SQVTM, ANQGSEA. V lost 4 bases and J 1 base, leaving 11 bases between the germline ends. The CDR3 is 14 residues long. In DNA form, the CDR3 reads TGCAGCGTTGCCGGGAGGACTTCTGGAAACACCATATATTTT. It encodes CSVAGRTSGNTIYF.

This sequence joins TRBV18 and TRBJ2-5; 7 nucleotides align to TRBD2. V dropped 3 bases and J dropped 3; count of bases not matched to a gene: 10. Germline V lookup: CDR1 KGHSH, CDR2 LQKENI. The CDR3 is made up of 16 amino acids. CDR3 bases: TGTGCCAGCTCACCGGGGAGGGAGGTTACGGAAGAGACCCAGTACTTC. This encodes CASSPGREVTEETQYF.

This clonotype was recorded at least ten times. The chain recombines TRBV29-1 with TRBJ2-5; possible D gene TRBD1, 6 bases. Trimming pared 6 bases from V and 7 bases from J, leaving 6 bases between. Germline CDR1 and CDR2: SQVTM and ANQGSEA. The length of the CDR3 is 9 residues. This chain's CDR3 is CSVGGTQYF. The DNA of the CDR3 is TGCAGCGTAGGGGGGACCCAGTACTTC.

As to this clonotype: Germline is not matched at one junction end, which may reflect a read error. This chain connects TRBV9 to TRBJ2-2; 9 nucleotides line up with TRBD2. The CDR3 contains 15 residues. Germline V gene data show CDR1 as SGDLS and CDR2 as YYNGEE. This CDR3 reads CASSVAGVNTGELFF. In DNA form, the CDR3 reads TGTGCCAGCAGTGTAGCGGGAGTAAACACCGGGGAGCTGTTTTTT.

This clonotype came up a few times. The J gene is TRBJ2-1, the V gene TRBV3-1; tentatively, D is TRBD1 or TRBD2 (5 bases each). The V gene lost 3 bases and the J gene lost 4 bases, with 16 bases spanning the gap. Germline CDR1 is LGHDT and CDR2 is YNNKEL (reference sequence). The CDR3 totals 16 residues. CDR3 nucleotides: TGTGCCAGCAGCCACCCCGGGACGGAAAGATACAATGAGCAGTTCTTC. It specifies CASSHPGTERYNEQFF.

This clonotype was counted many times. The chain uses TRBV20-1 and TRBJ2-1; TRBD2 matches at 7 bases. The germline CDR1 and CDR2 sequences are DFQATT and SNEGSKA (reference sequence). Trimming cost V 7 bases and J 3 bases; bases outside gene matches: 6. The CDR3 contains 13 residues. Written as DNA, the CDR3 is TGCAGTGGAAAGCGGGAAAACTACAATGAGCAGTTCTTC. Its protein product is CSGKRENYNEQFF.

This clonotype was recorded a few times. The CDR3 here is CASSFMAGINTGELFF. The DNA for the CDR3 is TGTGCCAGCAGTTTTATGGCAGGGATAAACACCGGGGAGCTGTTTTTT. The chain recombines TRBV27 with TRBJ2-2; possible D gene TRBD1, 5 bases. The CDR3 totals 16 residues. In germline, CDR1 is MNHEY, CDR2 SMNVEV (reference sequence). V was shortened by 3 bases and J by 2 bases, with 13 bases between the two germline ends.

The V call is TRBV11-2, the J call TRBJ2-5; TRBD2 aligns across 9 bases. The V and J ends lost 1 base and 7 bases, in that order; junction bases with no gene match: 4. This CDR3 region has 14 residues. Looked up from germline, CDR1 is SGHAT and CDR2 is FQNNGV. This CDR3 is CASSLAGLAGTQYF. For the CDR3, the DNA is TGTGCCAGCAGCTTAGCGGGACTAGCAGGGACCCAGTACTTC. The variable domain in full, with the rest retrieved from reference TRBV11-2 and TRBJ2-5, is EAGVAQSPRYKIIEKRQSVAFWCNPISGHATLYWYQQILGQGPKLLIQFQNNGVVDDSQLPKDRFSAERLKGVDSTLKIQPAKLEDSAVYLCASSLAGLAGTQYFGPGTRLLVL.

This clonotype was recorded a few times. CDR3 nucleotides: TGTGCCAGCAGCCAAGAGGGTCTGCCCTTAAACGTCCTGACTTTC. It is translated as CASSQEGLPLNVLTF. The J gene is TRBJ2-6, the V gene TRBV14; no clear D gene. The CDR3 loop spans 15 amino acids. V gave up 0 bases and J gave up 10 bases, with 13 bases separating them. Germline CDR1 and CDR2: SGHDN and FVKESK.

Ten or more counts support this clonotype. The gene calls are TRBV15 and TRBJ2-7, with TRBD2 matching over 9 bases. CDR3 size: 16 residues. From germline, CDR1 is LNHNV and CDR2 YYDKDF (reference sequence). Trimming at V came to 0 bases and at J to 3 bases, leaving 6 bases not matched to a gene. The CDR3 nucleotides read TGTGCCACCAGCAGAGAGTACCCTAGCGGGAACTACGAGCAGTACTTC. This translates into CATSREYPSGNYEQYF.

The chain joins TRBV4-1 to TRBJ2-5, with 11 bases matching TRBD2. Looked up from germline, CDR1 is MGHRA and CDR2 is YSYEKL. Losses at the gene ends were 4 bases for V and 3 bases for J; bases not matched to a gene: 1. The CDR3 totals 14 residues. The CDR3 DNA reads as TGCGCCAGCAGCCGACTAGCGGGAAAAGAGACCCAGTACTTC. Translated: CASSRLAGKETQYF.

This clonotype was seen at least ten times. This chain joins TRBV24-1 and TRBJ2-2; a weak D match, TRBD1 (6 bases). CDR3 length: 14 residues. The V end was cut by 4 bases, the J end by 4 bases, with 9 bases between. Germline loops: CDR1 KGHDR, CDR2 SFDVKD. The CDR3 sequence is CATSDSTGTGELFF. CDR3 DNA sequence: TGTGCCACCAGTGACTCGACAGGCACCGGGGAGCTGTTTTTT.

The CDR3 sequence is CASSYSIAGGNEQFF. The CDR3 bases are TGTGCCAGCAGTTACTCTATAGCGGGAGGCAATGAGCAGTTCTTC. The chain joins TRBV6-2 or TRBV6-3 to TRBJ2-1; 10 bases are a match to TRBD2. The CDR3 totals 15 residues. Germline V CDR1 and CDR2: MNHEY, SVGEGT. Unmatched junction bases numbered 2, after V lost 0 bases and J lost 6 bases.